The rows below give T cell receptor beta chains drawn from one sample of a study of blood T cell repertoires in COVID-19. Profiling relied on immunoSEQ multiplex PCR, and the TCRdb table lists in-frame clones only, not all of them. Among 150,000 to 200,000 clones, more than 75% were seen once, and the ten largest hold about 2%. The specimen was peripheral blood. All receptors derive from a man between 18 and 29 years old with acute or convalescent COVID-19. Each CDR3 is given with its conserved first and last residue. Fields, in order: clone size, V gene, D gene, J gene, CDR3 protein, CDR3 DNA. A D gene is named only where the DNA matches it firmly. Expanded clones get a size class; other rows say once, few or many, or leave the size out.

clone_size: once; v_call: TRBV3-1/TRBV3-2; d_call: -; j_call: TRBJ1-1; cdr3_aa: CASNNRETEAFF; cdr3_nt: TGTGCCAGCAATAACAGGGAAACTGAAGCTTTCTTT
clone_size: -; v_call: TRBV2; d_call: -; j_call: TRBJ1-3; cdr3_aa: CASRALGGGIGLSGNTIYF; cdr3_nt: TGTGCCAGCAGGGCCCTCGGGGGGGGTATCGGATTATCTGGAAACACCATATATTTT
clone_size: -; v_call: TRBV11-2; d_call: -; j_call: TRBJ1-1; cdr3_aa: CASSLQGQTNTEAFF; cdr3_nt: TGTGCCAGCAGCTTACAAGGACAGACGAACACTGAAGCTTTCTTT
clone_size: -; v_call: TRBV3-1/TRBV3-2; d_call: -; j_call: TRBJ1-2; cdr3_aa: CASSQAEGIYGYTF; cdr3_nt: TGTGCCAGCAGCCAAGCGGAGGGAATCTATGGCTACACCTTC
clone_size: once; v_call: TRBV6-6; d_call: TRBD2; j_call: TRBJ2-3; cdr3_aa: CASSPRGGAFDNRGTQYF; cdr3_nt: TGTGCCAGCAGTCCCCGGGGGGGGGCCTTCGACAATCGTGGTACGCAGTATTTT
clone_size: -; v_call: TRBV24-1; d_call: TRBD2; j_call: TRBJ2-2; cdr3_aa: CATSDPGGTGELFF; cdr3_nt: TGTGCCACCAGTGACCCGGGGGGCACCGGGGAGCTGTTTTTT
clone_size: -; v_call: TRBV7-6; d_call: -; j_call: TRBJ2-2; cdr3_aa: CASSPTSASTGELFF; cdr3_nt: TGTGCCAGCAGCCCCACTAGTGCGAGCACCGGGGAGCTGTTTTTT
clone_size: -; v_call: TRBV7-2; d_call: -; j_call: TRBJ1-2; cdr3_aa: CASSLSSVDYGYTF; cdr3_nt: TGTGCCAGCAGCTTATCGTCAGTTGACTATGGCTACACCTTC
clone_size: -; v_call: TRBV30; d_call: -; j_call: TRBJ2-3; cdr3_aa: CAWSSTTTTDTQYF; cdr3_nt: TGTGCCTGGAGCAGTACCACCACCACAGATACGCAGTATTTT
clone_size: -; v_call: TRBV2; d_call: TRBD1; j_call: TRBJ1-2; cdr3_aa: CATEGQGAPYSGGYTF; cdr3_nt: TGTGCCACCGAAGGACAGGGGGCGCCTTATTCTGGGGGCTACACCTTC
clone_size: -; v_call: TRBV20-1; d_call: -; j_call: TRBJ1-1; cdr3_aa: CSARRVVEAFF; cdr3_nt: TGCAGTGCTCGCCGGGTGGTTGAAGCTTTCTTT
clone_size: -; v_call: TRBV2; d_call: -; j_call: TRBJ2-5; cdr3_aa: CASRRNPQETQYF; cdr3_nt: TGTGCCAGCAGGAGGAACCCACAAGAGACCCAGTACTTC
clone_size: -; v_call: TRBV3-1/TRBV3-2; d_call: TRBD1; j_call: TRBJ2-7; cdr3_aa: CASSQIARDRDHSYEQYF; cdr3_nt: TGTGCCAGCAGCCAAATCGCCCGGGACAGGGATCACTCCTACGAGCAGTACTTC
clone_size: -; v_call: TRBV19; d_call: -; j_call: TRBJ2-3; cdr3_aa: CASSIRGGRALSTDTQYF; cdr3_nt: TGTGCCAGTAGTATCCGAGGCGGCAGGGCTCTTAGCACAGATACGCAGTATTTT
clone_size: -; v_call: TRBV27; d_call: TRBD2; j_call: TRBJ2-5; cdr3_aa: CASRPGLVLGTQYF; cdr3_nt: TGTGCCAGCCGCCCCGGACTAGTCCTGGGGACCCAGTACTTC
clone_size: -; v_call: TRBV2; d_call: -; j_call: TRBJ1-2; cdr3_aa: CASSQRITKGYTF; cdr3_nt: TGTGCCAGCAGTCAGCGGATCACTAAGGGCTACACCTTC
clone_size: -; v_call: TRBV6-5; d_call: -; j_call: TRBJ1-3; cdr3_aa: CASSYYGSGNTIYF; cdr3_nt: TGTGCCAGCAGTTACTACGGCTCTGGAAACACCATATATTTT
clone_size: -; v_call: TRBV5-1; d_call: -; j_call: TRBJ2-3; cdr3_aa: CASSLVPAGARYGSDTQYF; cdr3_nt: TGCGCCAGCAGCTTGGTGCCCGCGGGGGCCCGCTATGGGTCAGATACGCAGTATTTT
clone_size: -; v_call: TRBV19; d_call: TRBD1; j_call: TRBJ1-5; cdr3_aa: CASSIGQGGNQPQHF; cdr3_nt: TGTGCCAGTAGTATAGGACAGGGGGGCAATCAGCCCCAGCATTTT
clone_size: -; v_call: TRBV19; d_call: TRBD1; j_call: TRBJ2-3; cdr3_aa: CASTGTGGYSTDTQYF; cdr3_nt: TGTGCCAGTACTGGGACAGGGGGTTATAGCACAGATACGCAGTATTTT
clone_size: -; v_call: TRBV10-1; d_call: -; j_call: TRBJ2-6; cdr3_aa: CASSVSGSSGANVLTF; cdr3_nt: TGCGCCAGCAGTGTCTCGGGAAGCTCTGGGGCCAACGTCCTGACTTTC
clone_size: -; v_call: TRBV5-1; d_call: TRBD1; j_call: TRBJ1-1; cdr3_aa: CASSLGQGKLATEAFF; cdr3_nt: TGCGCCAGCAGCTTGGGACAGGGGAAATTGGCCACTGAAGCTTTCTTT
clone_size: -; v_call: TRBV5-6; d_call: -; j_call: TRBJ2-3; cdr3_aa: CASSLEPGAGETDTQYF; cdr3_nt: TGTGCCAGCAGCCTGGAACCGGGAGCTGGGGAAACAGATACGCAGTATTTT
clone_size: few; v_call: TRBV9; d_call: TRBD1; j_call: TRBJ1-2; cdr3_aa: CASSPSNRGPYGYTF; cdr3_nt: TGTGCCAGCAGCCCATCCAACAGGGGCCCGTATGGCTACACCTTC
clone_size: -; v_call: TRBV15; d_call: TRBD1; j_call: TRBJ2-1; cdr3_aa: CATSYRDRDNEQFF; cdr3_nt: TGTGCCACCAGTTACCGGGACAGAGACAATGAGCAGTTCTTC
clone_size: -; v_call: TRBV7-9; d_call: TRBD2; j_call: TRBJ2-3; cdr3_aa: CASSSGLAGYTDTQYF; cdr3_nt: TGTGCCAGCAGCTCGGGACTAGCGGGATACACAGATACGCAGTATTTT
clone_size: -; v_call: TRBV27; d_call: TRBD1; j_call: TRBJ2-7; cdr3_aa: CASSRQGPLHEQYF; cdr3_nt: TGTGCCAGCAGTCGACAGGGACCCCTTCACGAGCAGTACTTC
clone_size: -; v_call: TRBV6-5; d_call: -; j_call: TRBJ1-2; cdr3_aa: CASSYGVRGGGYTF; cdr3_nt: TGTGCCAGCAGTTACGGGGTGCGGGGAGGGGGCTACACCTTC
clone_size: -; v_call: TRBV2; d_call: -; j_call: TRBJ1-2; cdr3_aa: CASSEFGDGYTF; cdr3_nt: TGTGCCAGCAGTGAATTCGGGGATGGCTACACCTTC
clone_size: -; v_call: TRBV5-1; d_call: -; j_call: TRBJ2-1; cdr3_aa: CASSSGWSSYNEQFF; cdr3_nt: TGCGCCAGCAGCTCGGGTTGGAGCTCCTACAATGAGCAGTTCTTC
clone_size: once; v_call: TRBV5-4; d_call: -; j_call: TRBJ1-1; cdr3_aa: CASSFRTEAFF; cdr3_nt: TGTGCCAGCAGCTTCAGAACTGAAGCTTTCTTT
clone_size: many; v_call: TRBV18; d_call: TRBD2; j_call: TRBJ2-1; cdr3_aa: CASSPPGAGGRYNEQFF; cdr3_nt: TGTGCCAGCTCACCCCCGGGGGCGGGAGGAAGATACAATGAGCAGTTCTTC
clone_size: -; v_call: TRBV5-1; d_call: -; j_call: TRBJ1-5; cdr3_aa: CASSLSGMKDQPQHF; cdr3_nt: TGCGCCAGCAGCTTGTCCGGGATGAAGGATCAGCCCCAGCATTTT
clone_size: -; v_call: TRBV29-1; d_call: TRBD1; j_call: TRBJ1-1; cdr3_aa: CSSSLTGDTEAFF; cdr3_nt: TGCAGCTCAAGCCTAACAGGGGACACTGAAGCTTTCTTT
clone_size: -; v_call: TRBV18; d_call: TRBD2; j_call: TRBJ2-5; cdr3_aa: CASSPTSETKETQYF; cdr3_nt: TGTGCCAGCTCACCGACTAGCGAGACCAAAGAGACCCAGTACTTC
clone_size: once; v_call: TRBV30; d_call: -; j_call: TRBJ1-3; cdr3_aa: CAWRRRDTGNTIYF; cdr3_nt: TGTGCCTGGAGACGTAGGGACACTGGAAACACCATATATTTT
clone_size: -; v_call: TRBV12-3/TRBV12-4; d_call: -; j_call: TRBJ2-7; cdr3_aa: CASSPGSGEQYF; cdr3_nt: TGTGCCAGCAGTCCAGGGTCTGGAGAGCAGTACTTC
clone_size: -; v_call: TRBV21-1; d_call: -; j_call: TRBJ1-6; cdr3_aa: CASSGTLHF; cdr3_nt: TGTGCCAGCAGCGGCACCCTCCACTTT
clone_size: -; v_call: TRBV3-1/TRBV3-2; d_call: TRBD1; j_call: TRBJ1-5; cdr3_aa: CASEQGASSQPQHF; cdr3_nt: TGTGCCAGCGAACAGGGGGCAAGTAGTCAGCCCCAGCATTTT
clone_size: -; v_call: TRBV9; d_call: -; j_call: TRBJ2-2; cdr3_aa: CASSVSAANTGELFF; cdr3_nt: TGTGCCAGCAGCGTTTCGGCGGCGAACACCGGGGAGCTGTTTTTT
clone_size: -; v_call: TRBV7-9; d_call: -; j_call: TRBJ1-1; cdr3_aa: CAINRAEFSDGGTEAFF; cdr3_nt: TGTGCCATCAACAGGGCTGAGTTTTCGGACGGGGGCACTGAAGCTTTCTTT
clone_size: once; v_call: TRBV7-9; d_call: -; j_call: TRBJ1-5; cdr3_aa: CASSSSAGQPQHF; cdr3_nt: TGTGCCAGCAGCTCTTCGGCAGGGCAGCCCCAGCATTTT
clone_size: -; v_call: TRBV6-6; d_call: TRBD2; j_call: TRBJ2-7; cdr3_aa: CASSRTSGSGTYEQYF; cdr3_nt: TGTGCCAGCAGTCGGACTAGCGGGAGTGGTACCTACGAGCAGTACTTC
clone_size: -; v_call: TRBV3-1/TRBV3-2; d_call: -; j_call: TRBJ1-1; cdr3_aa: CASSPATGPNTEAFF; cdr3_nt: TGTGCCAGCAGCCCAGCCACAGGACCGAACACTGAAGCTTTCTTT
clone_size: -; v_call: TRBV7-7; d_call: -; j_call: TRBJ2-5; cdr3_aa: CASSLAGGPSPETQYF; cdr3_nt: TGTGCCAGCAGCTTAGCGGGGGGGCCGTCCCCAGAGACCCAGTACTTC
clone_size: few; v_call: TRBV10-2; d_call: TRBD1; j_call: TRBJ2-1; cdr3_aa: CASSDPRDRGNNEQFF; cdr3_nt: TGCGCCAGCAGTGACCCCCGGGACAGGGGTAACAATGAGCAGTTCTTC
clone_size: -; v_call: TRBV18; d_call: -; j_call: TRBJ1-1; cdr3_aa: CASSPHVNTEAFF; cdr3_nt: TGTGCCAGCTCACCTCATGTGAACACTGAAGCTTTCTTT
clone_size: -; v_call: TRBV5-1; d_call: -; j_call: TRBJ2-1; cdr3_aa: CASSLVAADNEQFF; cdr3_nt: TGCGCCAGCAGCTTGGTGGCGGCGGACAATGAGCAGTTCTTC
clone_size: -; v_call: TRBV24-1; d_call: -; j_call: TRBJ1-5; cdr3_aa: CATCAASNQPQHF; cdr3_nt: TGTGCCACCTGCGCGGCCTCCAATCAGCCCCAGCATTTT
clone_size: -; v_call: TRBV25-1; d_call: -; j_call: TRBJ1-2; cdr3_aa: CASSENYGYTF; cdr3_nt: TGTGCCAGCAGCGAGAACTATGGCTACACCTTC
clone_size: -; v_call: TRBV4-1; d_call: TRBD1; j_call: TRBJ1-6; cdr3_aa: CATQRTGQYSSDSYNSPLHF; cdr3_nt: TGCGCCACCCAAAGGACAGGGCAGTACTCCTCCGACTCCTATAATTCACCCCTCCACTTT
clone_size: -; v_call: TRBV6-5; d_call: TRBD2; j_call: TRBJ2-5; cdr3_aa: CASRTSGRETQYF; cdr3_nt: TGTGCCAGCCGGACTAGTGGTAGGGAGACCCAGTACTTC
clone_size: -; v_call: TRBV19; d_call: -; j_call: TRBJ1-1; cdr3_aa: CASSLWTAMNTEAFF; cdr3_nt: TGTGCCAGTAGTCTGTGGACAGCTATGAACACTGAAGCTTTCTTT
clone_size: once; v_call: TRBV6-5; d_call: TRBD1; j_call: TRBJ1-2; cdr3_aa: CASSFNRGRGYTF; cdr3_nt: TGTGCCAGCAGTTTCAACAGGGGTCGGGGCTACACCTTC
clone_size: -; v_call: TRBV19; d_call: -; j_call: TRBJ1-2; cdr3_aa: CASSVGSGANYGYTF; cdr3_nt: TGTGCCAGTAGTGTCGGGTCAGGGGCTAACTATGGCTACACCTTC
clone_size: -; v_call: TRBV30; d_call: -; j_call: TRBJ1-1; cdr3_aa: CAWSVGAGNTEAFF; cdr3_nt: TGTGCCTGGAGTGTAGGGGCTGGAAACACTGAAGCTTTCTTT
clone_size: -; v_call: TRBV9; d_call: -; j_call: TRBJ2-5; cdr3_aa: CASSVGSRQETQYF; cdr3_nt: TGTGCCAGCAGCGTAGGGAGCCGACAAGAGACCCAGTACTTC
clone_size: -; v_call: TRBV11-3; d_call: -; j_call: TRBJ1-1; cdr3_aa: CASSLAGPNTEAFF; cdr3_nt: TGTGCCAGCAGCTTAGCTGGGCCGAACACTGAAGCTTTCTTT
clone_size: -; v_call: TRBV19; d_call: TRBD1; j_call: TRBJ1-2; cdr3_aa: CASSVSGTGGYYGYTF; cdr3_nt: TGTGCCAGTAGTGTGTCCGGGACAGGGGGGTACTATGGCTACACCTTC